The clone carrying this T cell receptor beta chain was seen at least ten times. The antigen is undetermined. The TCR beta CDR3 regions underwent amplification using RNA transcripts as the source. Primed by the HTBI set, a first-round RT-PCR was run on the TCR CDR3. TCRdb fed the multiplex PCR reads into MiXCR, producing one record per CDR3 protein. The sample lists hundreds of thousands of distinct CDR3 sequences; around 14% were seen once. The data belong to a study of T cells in Graves' hyperthyroidism and ophthalmopathy. Each patient was aged 18 to 65 and had newly diagnosed hyperthyroidism of under 2 months' duration. Every diagnosis used clinical symptoms, serum thyroxine and TRAb, thyroid ultrasound and orbital computed tomography. Findings and limits, study-wide: Ophthalmopathy prediction by the model preceded onset by a median about 6 months.

Sequencing was performed on blood. This TCR was sampled from a woman aged 25-40 years with Graves' hyperthyroidism that later progressed to Graves' ophthalmopathy.

CDR3 coding DNA: TGCGCCAGCAGCCAGGGACTAGACAACGAGCAGTACTTC. Protein product: CASSQGLDNEQYF. V usage is TRBV4-3 and J usage is TRBJ2-7, with 8 positions matching TRBD2. Germline trimming cut 3 bases from V and 5 bases from J; bases unmatched to any gene: 3. The CDR3 is 13 residues long. CDR1 and CDR2 from the germline V gene are LGHNA and YSLEER.